One and the same sample provided the 6 T cell receptor beta chains below, sequenced in a study of cytomegalovirus exposure and HLA in healthy donors (TCRdb year 2017). Receptor amplification or capture employed the immunoSEQ multiplex PCR assay. The multiplex PCR relied on a mix of 60 forward primers for TCR Vbeta segments and 13 reverse primers for TCR Jbeta segments. Here the immuneACCESS table is served through TCRdb, limited to in-frame sequences with V and J called. Missing clones are a known gap in these copies; in checked studies unresolved V genes cover under half, and the rest lacks a known reason. For this sample there are around 88,000 clones; around four fifths appear just once. The ten most abundant clones make up 7.3% of the sample. The sequenced sample consisted of PBMCs. These TCRs come from a man in his fifties in good health and CMV-seropositive.

The chain couples TRBV7-2 to TRBJ1-2, with a tentative D call TRBD1 (5 bases). Per the germline V gene, CDR1 is SGHTA and CDR2 is FQGNSA. V was pared by 1 base and J by 4 bases, with 13 bases between. CDR3 length equals 15 residues. This CDR3 reads CASSLGGYLIYGYTF. The CDR3 nucleotides read TGTGCCAGCAGCTTAGGGGGCTATTTAATCTATGGCTACACCTTC.

This clone occurred a few times. The chain uses TRBV6-6 and TRBJ1-5; TRBD1 is a possible D gene (6 bases). CDR1 MNHNY and CDR2 SVGAGI come from the germline V gene (reference sequence). CDR3 length: 16 residues. V was trimmed by 5 bases and J by 0 bases, leaving 14 bases between them. The DNA for the CDR3 is TGTGCCAGCAGTCCCCGGGACACCGATAGCAATCAGCCCCAGCATTTT. Protein: CASSPRDTDSNQPQHF.

The V call is TRBV10-3, the J call TRBJ1-3; 8 nucleotides line up with TRBD1. V gave up 9 bases and J gave up 2 bases; unmatched junction bases: 6. CDR3 length: 14 residues. CDR1 ENHRY and CDR2 SYGVKD come from the germline V gene. CDR3 region: CAIRGQDTGNTIYF. The CDR3, as DNA: TGTGCCATACGGGGACAGGATACTGGAAACACCATATATTTT.

The chain couples TRBV29-1 to TRBJ1-4; a possible D gene is TRBD1 (5 bases). Trimming removed 0 bases from V and 7 bases from J, with 9 bases in between. The V gene's germline CDR1 is SQVTM and CDR2 ANQGSEA. CDR3 length: 13 residues. The CDR3 DNA sequence: TGCAGCGTTGAAGACCAGGGTAGTGAAAAACTGTTTTTT. This sequence encodes CSVEDQGSEKLFF. Looking up the rest from reference TRBV29-1 and TRBJ1-4 gives the full variable domain: SAVISQKPSRDICQRGTSLTIQCQVDSQVTMMFWYRQQPGQSLTLIATANQGSEATYESGFVIDKFPISRPNLTFSTLTVSNMSPEDSSIYLCSVEDQGSEKLFFGSGTQLSVL.

This clone occurred a few times. The V and J genes are TRBV5-1 and TRBJ1-2, with D tentatively TRBD1 (5 bases). V was trimmed by 4 bases and J by 11 bases, leaving 15 bases between them. The length of the CDR3 is 12 residues. Germline values: CDR1 SGHRS, CDR2 YFSETQ. The CDR3 DNA reads as TGCGCCAGCAGCAGCGGGGACTATATGTACACCTTC. It translates to CASSSGDYMYTF.

This chain joins TRBV4-3 and TRBJ1-2; 7 bases map to TRBD1. Looked up from germline, CDR1 is LGHNA and CDR2 is YSLEER. Losses at the gene ends were 0 bases for V and 0 bases for J; bases not matched to a gene: 4. The CDR3 loop spans 16 amino acids. The CDR3 reads CASSQDRQGANYGYTF. The CDR3 region has the DNA TGCGCCAGCAGCCAAGATCGACAGGGAGCTAACTATGGCTACACCTTC.